A selection of T cell receptor beta chains follows, all from one sample in a study of blood T cells in healthy people across ages. TCRdb re-derived calls from the 5' RACE reads in MiXCR, one entry per CDR3 protein. Of around 1,900,000 distinct CDR3 sequences listed, 39% were seen once; the top ten hold roughly 23%. The source material was blood. These receptors all come from a human donor in good health. CDR3s include the opening cysteine and the closing phenylalanine or tryptophan. D genes are given only for firm matches. Clone size is not always given. Where it is, it says once, few, many or a class for expanded clones.

>TRBJ1-2|TRBV5-1|NA|NA
TGCGCCAGCAGCCAACCAGGGACTGGGGGCTACACCTTC
CASSQPGTGGYTF
>TRBJ2-2|TRBV7-2|NA|NA
TGTGCCAGCAGCTTAGTGGGTTCTGGAAGGGGCCCGACCGGGGAGCTGTTTTTT
CASSLVGSGRGPTGELFF
>TRBJ2-3|TRBV5-1|few|NA
TGCGCCAGCAGCTTCGGCGGGGGCGGCACAGATATGCAGTATTTT
CASSFGGGGTDMQYF
>TRBJ2-7|TRBV15|few|NA
TGTGCCACCAGCAGAGATAAGGGAATCAACGAGCAGTACTTC
CATSRDKGINEQYF
>TRBJ2-7|TRBV9|few|NA
TGTGCCAGTAACGACAGTCCCACGTCCTACGAGCAGTACTTC
CASNDSPTSYEQYF
>TRBJ2-3|TRBV2|NA|NA
TGTGCCAGCAGTGAAAGCCGGGTTGGTACGCAGTATTTT
CASSESRVGTQYF
>TRBJ2-3|TRBV20-1|few|TRBD2
TGCAGTGCCGTAGGACTAGTCAAAGGAGATACGCAGTATTTT
CSAVGLVKGDTQYF
>TRBJ1-6|TRBV9|NA|NA
TGTGCCAGCAGCGTAGCGGGACGACCTAATTCACCCCTCCACTTT
CASSVAGRPNSPLHF
>TRBJ2-2|TRBV20-1|once|TRBD1
TGCAGTGCTAGGGACAGGGTTTTAGGGGAGCTGTTTTTT
CSARDRVLGELFF
>TRBJ2-3|TRBV4-1|NA|NA
TGCGCCAGCAGCCAAGAACGGGGCAGGGGCGCATCTACTAGCACAGATACGCAGTATTTT
CASSQERGRGASTSTDTQYF
>TRBJ1-2|TRBV9|NA|NA
TGTGCCAGCAGCGTGTCCTTTATCAGGACTCCTAGTAGTGGCTACACCTTC
CASSVSFIRTPSSGYTF
>TRBJ2-2|TRBV3-1|NA|NA
TGTGCCAGCAGCCCTATCGGGCAGAAGGCCACCGGGGAGCTGTTTTTT
CASSPIGQKATGELFF
>TRBJ2-7|TRBV9|NA|TRBD1
TGTGCCAGCAGCCCACCTGTCCCGGGACAGGGTACCTACGAGCAGTACTTC
CASSPPVPGQGTYEQYF
>TRBJ1-5|TRBV15|NA|TRBD1
TGTGCCACCAGCAGAGACCTGACAGGGATTTATAGCAATCAGCCCCAGCATTTT
CATSRDLTGIYSNQPQHF
>TRBJ2-5|TRBV6-1|NA|TRBD1
TGTGCCAGCAGGAACACAGGGGTGCAGTACTTC
CASRNTGVQYF
>TRBJ1-1|TRBV18|NA|TRBD1
TGTGCCAGCTCACCGGAGCGTAGGGGGACAGGGAAAAACACTGAAGCTTTCTTT
CASSPERRGTGKNTEAFF
>TRBJ2-1|TRBV4-2|few|NA
TGTGCCAGCAGCCAAGCTAGGAGCTCCTACAATGAGCAGTTCTTC
CASSQARSSYNEQFF
>TRBJ1-2|TRBV12-3/TRBV12-4|few|TRBD1
TGTGCCAGCAGCCCACGGGGGGGACAGGGGACCTATGGCTACACCTTC
CASSPRGGQGTYGYTF
>TRBJ1-1|TRBV12-3/TRBV12-4|few|NA
TGTGCCAGCAGTTTTATTCTGAACACTGAAGCTTTCTTT
CASSFILNTEAFF
>TRBJ2-1|TRBV29-1|few|TRBD1
TGCAGCGTTCAAGGAGGACAGGGAATACGAGAGCAGTTCTTC
CSVQGGQGIREQFF
>TRBJ2-1|TRBV7-2|NA|TRBD2
TGTGCCAGCAGCTTATTTAGCGGGGGGGCCAATGAGCAGTTCTTC
CASSLFSGGANEQFF
>TRBJ1-4|TRBV4-2|NA|NA
TGTGCCAGCAGCCAAGAGGGTCTGGCGGGGAACGTGTATGAAAAACTGTTTTTT
CASSQEGLAGNVYEKLFF
>TRBJ2-5|TRBV7-2|few|NA
TGTGCCAGCAGCCAAGACGAAATATCTGTGGGGGCAGAGACCCAGTACTTC
CASSQDEISVGAETQYF
>TRBJ1-5|TRBV6-2/TRBV6-3|NA|NA
TGTGCCAGCAGCCACAGTAGGAGACATCAGCCCCAGCATTTT
CASSHSRRHQPQHF
>TRBJ2-5|TRBV7-2|NA|NA
TGTGCCAGCAGCTCCGTTAACTCTATTCAGTACTTC
CASSSVNSIQYF
>TRBJ2-7|TRBV28|few|TRBD1
TGTGCCAGCAGTTTACCCGGGGACAGGGTAATCGGCGAGCAGTACTTC
CASSLPGDRVIGEQYF
>TRBJ1-2|TRBV7-9|NA|NA
TGTGCCAGCAGAATAGAAGCAGTTTCTAACTATGGCTACACCTTC
CASRIEAVSNYGYTF
>TRBJ1-4|TRBV19|NA|TRBD1
TGTGCCAGTAGTGATGGGACAGTTGGGGAAAAACTGTTTTTT
CASSDGTVGEKLFF